A single sample gave rise to the 6 T cell receptor beta chains below, sequenced in a study of blood T cell repertoires in COVID-19. Sequencing used immunoSEQ multiplex PCR; TCRdb keeps in-frame clones, though not all of them. The sample holds 130,000 to 150,000 clones, roughly 88% seen once. Specimen: peripheral blood. These receptors all come from a woman aged 45-59 years with acute or convalescent COVID-19.

The V call is TRBV21-1, the J call TRBJ2-7; the D call in the table, TRBD1, was not verified against the DNA. TRBV21-1 is reported as a pseudogene. This CDR3 has 17 residues. The CDR3 region has the DNA TGTGCCAGCAGCAAAGTGACCCGGACAGGGCTATGCTACGAGCAGTACTTC. Protein product: CASSKVTRTGLCYEQYF.

The count of this clone is one. The chain couples TRBV24-1 to TRBJ2-5; 9 positions agree with TRBD2. The CDR3 consists of 14 residues. The germline V gene encodes CDR1 KGHDR and CDR2 SFDVKD. The V gene end was trimmed by 9 bases and the J gene end by 2 bases; junction bases not matched to a gene: 6. The CDR3 region has the DNA TGTGCCACCTCGAGCGGGGGGATACAAGAGACCCAGTACTTC. Protein product: CATSSGGIQETQYF.

The CDR3 nucleotides are TGTGCCAGCAGCTTAGGCGGGACAGGGGGAAACATTCAGTACTTC. Its protein is CASSLGGTGGNIQYF. The chain recombines TRBV7-3 with TRBJ2-4, with 11 bases lining up with TRBD1. Per germline, CDR1 SGHTA and CDR2 FQGTGA. The junction had 3 bases not matched to a gene; V was cut back by 2 bases and J by 6 bases. This CDR3 comprises 15 residues.

The V and J genes are TRBV18 and TRBJ1-5; 10 bases are shared with TRBD1. Trimming removed 5 bases from V and 6 bases from J; junction bases left unmatched: 7. Germline-derived CDR1 and CDR2 are KGHSH and LQKENI. The CDR3 sequence is 15 residues long. CDR3 DNA sequence: TGTGCCAGCTCAAGACAGGGGGCGGAGGGTCAGCCCCAGCATTTT. It is translated as CASSRQGAEGQPQHF.

On this clone itself: Other DNA sequences in this specimen translate into the identical CDR3. The chain recombines TRBV5-1 with TRBJ1-3; perhaps TRBD1 as D (6 bases). Germline CDR1 reads SGHRS; CDR2 reads YFSETQ. The CDR3 spans 14 residues. V was clipped by 4 bases and J by 3 bases, with 11 bases between them. The CDR3 loop is CASSPRTDGNTIYF. The CDR3 nucleotides read TGCGCCAGCAGCCCTAGGACAGATGGAAACACCATATATTTT.

This rearrangement joins TRBV19 to TRBJ2-1; D is possibly TRBD2 (6 bases). V was pared by 3 bases and J by 7 bases, with 10 bases between. This CDR3 is built from 13 residues. The germline V gene has CDR1 LNHDA and CDR2 SQIVND (reference sequence). The chain's CDR3 is CASSMLGGNEQFF. The DNA for the CDR3 is TGTGCCAGTAGTATGCTGGGGGGAAATGAGCAGTTCTTC.